This is a list of T cell receptor beta chains from one sample in a study of radiation and T cells in renal cell carcinoma. This table comes from immunoSEQ multiplex PCR, and its TCRdb copy is limited to in-frame clones, with some not included. The sample includes some 64,000 clones, around three quarters of them seen just once. The material was blood, obtained from a patient whose treatment included radiotherapy and nephrectomy. The receptors here all came from a man aged 55-75 years with renal cell carcinoma. CDR3s include the opening cysteine and the closing phenylalanine or tryptophan. A D gene is named only where the DNA matches it firmly. Rows give clone size only sometimes, using once, few, many, or a class for an expanded clone.

>TRBV25-1|NA|NA|TRBJ2-1
CASQHYNYNEQFF
TGTGCCAGCCAGCATTATAACTACAATGAGCAGTTCTTC
>TRBV6-6|NA|NA|TRBJ2-3
CASTGTSPDTQYF
TGTGCCTCGACCGGGACATCGCCCGATACGCAGTATTTT
>TRBV6-1|NA|NA|TRBJ1-6
CAVQVVLAYNSPLHF
TGTGCCGTCCAGGTTGTCCTCGCCTATAATTCACCCCTCCACTTT
>TRBV7-2|TRBD2|NA|TRBJ2-2
CASSLGLASTGELFF
TGTGCCAGCAGCTTAGGACTAGCGTCCACCGGGGAGCTGTTTTTT
>TRBV2|TRBD1|NA|TRBJ1-2
CASSERGTGSVDGYTF
TGTGCCAGCAGTGAACGCGGGACAGGGTCGGTGGATGGCTACACCTTC
>TRBV4-3|NA|NA|TRBJ2-7
CASSQDLAYEQYF
TGCGCCAGCAGCCAAGATTTAGCCTACGAGCAGTACTTC
>TRBV7-9|NA|many|TRBJ2-7
CASSLDRRAYEQYF
TGTGCCAGCAGCTTAGACAGGCGTGCCTACGAGCAGTACTTC
>TRBV6-4|TRBD2|NA|TRBJ2-2
CASSDTDLAGGLRELFF
TGTGCCAGCAGTGACACCGACTTAGCGGGAGGGCTCCGGGAGCTGTTTTTT
>TRBV12-5|NA|NA|TRBJ2-3
CASGLPTSVGTQYF
TGTGCTAGTGGTTTGCCGACTAGTGTAGGTACGCAGTATTTT
>TRBV7-9|NA|NA|TRBJ2-3
CASSLEYQGTPQYF
TGTGCCAGCAGCTTAGAATACCAGGGGACACCGCAGTATTTT
>TRBV27|TRBD2|NA|TRBJ2-4
CASSSTAGGPKNIQYF
TGTGCCAGCAGTTCGACAGCGGGAGGACCCAAAAACATTCAGTACTTC
>TRBV19|NA|few|TRBJ1-5
CASSIGSNMPQHF
TGTGCCAGTAGTATAGGAAGCAATATGCCCCAGCATTTT
>TRBV10-1|TRBD2|NA|TRBJ2-3
CASSESTGGFSDTQYF
TGCGCCAGCAGTGAGTCGACGGGGGGGTTTTCGGATACGCAGTATTTT
>TRBV7-2|TRBD1|NA|TRBJ2-5
CASSLDRGVEETQYF
TGTGCCAGCAGCCTAGACAGGGGTGTAGAAGAGACCCAGTACTTC
>TRBV2|TRBD1|few|TRBJ1-5
CASSAGTGFQPQHF
TGTGCCAGCAGTGCCGGGACAGGGTTTCAGCCCCAGCATTTT
>TRBV19|NA|NA|TRBJ2-4
CASSIGGAQVDVQYF
TGTGCCAGTAGTATAGGGGGGGCGCAAGTGGACGTTCAGTACTTC
>TRBV9|TRBD2|NA|TRBJ2-5
CASSGGRAGGKETQYF
TGTGCCAGCAGCGGAGGGCGAGCGGGAGGGAAAGAGACCCAGTACTTC
>TRBV5-4|TRBD2|NA|TRBJ2-1
CASSLLREGLGYNEQFF
TGTGCCAGCAGCTTGTTGCGGGAGGGCCTGGGCTACAATGAGCAGTTCTTC
>TRBV7-2|NA|NA|TRBJ1-2
CASSLVLITYGYTF
TGTGCCAGCAGCTTAGTACTGATTACCTATGGCTACACCTTC
>TRBV7-8|NA|few|TRBJ2-2
CASSSRLRSIVGTGELFF
TGTGCCAGCAGCTCCCGCCTTAGATCCATAGTTGGCACCGGGGAGCTGTTTTTT
>TRBV9|TRBD2|NA|TRBJ2-2
CASSVVPGLAGAGELFF
TGTGCCAGCAGCGTCGTCCCGGGACTAGCAGGAGCCGGGGAGCTGTTTTTT
>TRBV19|TRBD1|few|TRBJ1-6
CASSPPGQGKSPLHF
TGTGCCAGTAGTCCCCCCGGACAGGGAAAATCACCCCTCCACTTT
>TRBV4-2|NA|NA|TRBJ1-1
CASSRYDDYMNTEAFF
TGTGCCAGCAGCCGCTACGACGATTACATGAACACTGAAGCTTTCTTT
>TRBV13|TRBD2|NA|TRBJ2-1
CASSTSGGPGGGEQFF
TGTGCCAGCAGCACTAGCGGGGGGCCTGGAGGGGGTGAGCAGTTCTTC
>TRBV2|NA|NA|TRBJ2-2
CAGGTANTGELFF
TGTGCCGGGGGGACAGCGAACACCGGGGAGCTGTTTTTT
>TRBV7-2|NA|NA|TRBJ1-2
CASSLDSVYGYTF
TGTGCCAGCAGCCTTGACAGCGTCTATGGCTACACCTTC
>TRBV5-1|NA|few|TRBJ2-5
CASSPRALSGAVSSETQYF
TGCGCCAGCAGCCCCCGGGCCCTAAGCGGAGCCGTATCCTCGGAGACCCAGTACTTC
>TRBV5-1|NA|NA|TRBJ2-2
CASRRSGLSTGELFF
TGCGCCAGTCGTAGGTCAGGGTTGTCCACCGGGGAGCTGTTTTTT
>TRBV9|NA|NA|TRBJ1-3
CASSVARGSGNTIYF
TGTGCCAGCAGCGTAGCAAGAGGGTCTGGAAACACCATATATTTT
>TRBV2|NA|NA|TRBJ2-3
CASSRDSISTDTQYF
TGTGCCAGCAGCAGAGATAGCATATCGACAGATACGCAGTATTTT
>TRBV29-1|NA|NA|TRBJ2-3
CSVVASGTDTQYF
TGCAGCGTTGTTGCTAGCGGCACAGATACGCAGTATTTT
>TRBV19|NA|few|TRBJ1-5
CASSTERQGNQPQHF
TGTGCCAGTAGTACAGAAAGACAGGGCAATCAGCCCCAGCATTTT
>TRBV12-5|TRBD1|NA|TRBJ1-6
CASGFSTGGIGSPLHF
TGTGCTAGTGGTTTTTCCACAGGGGGCATAGGCTCACCCCTCCACTTT
>TRBV4-2|NA|NA|TRBJ1-1
CASSPGTTKTRSEAFF
TGTGCCAGCAGCCCCGGAACGACCAAAACCCGATCTGAAGCTTTCTTT
>TRBV5-1|NA|NA|TRBJ2-2
CASSAKGHGELFF
TGCGCCAGCAGCGCGAAGGGGCACGGGGAGCTGTTTTTT
>TRBV6-1|NA|NA|TRBJ2-2
CASTRTENTGELFF
TGTGCCAGCACCCGAACGGAGAACACCGGGGAGCTGTTTTTT
>TRBV12-5|NA|NA|TRBJ1-1
CASGLVKTGNTEAFF
TGTGCTAGTGGTTTGGTAAAAACAGGGAACACTGAAGCTTTCTTT
>TRBV2|NA|NA|TRBJ2-7
CASNRDTSYEQYF
TGTGCCAGTAACCGGGACACCTCCTACGAGCAGTACTTC
>TRBV11-3|TRBD1|few|TRBJ2-7
CASSFTGGGYEQYF
TGTGCCAGCAGCTTTACAGGGGGAGGCTACGAGCAGTACTTC
>TRBV6-6|TRBD1|NA|TRBJ2-7
CASSYGTGLVEQYF
TGTGCCAGCAGCTATGGGACAGGGTTGGTCGAGCAGTACTTC
>TRBV10-3|NA|NA|TRBJ2-3
CAISNPTDTQYF
TGTGCCATCAGTAACCCCACAGATACGCAGTATTTT
>TRBV7-8|TRBD1|NA|TRBJ1-2
CASKGQGVNYGYTF
TGTGCCAGCAAGGGACAGGGAGTTAACTATGGCTACACCTTC
>TRBV12-5|TRBD1|once|TRBJ2-3
CASGFRDRVTDTQYF
TGTGCTAGTGGTTTCCGGGACAGGGTGACAGATACGCAGTATTTT
>TRBV6-6|NA|NA|TRBJ1-4
CASSWTDATNEKLFF
TGTGCCAGCAGTTGGACTGACGCAACTAATGAAAAACTGTTTTTT
>TRBV5-1|NA|NA|TRBJ1-2
CASSPPWNDRGYTF
TGCGCCAGCAGCCCCCCGTGGAATGATCGGGGCTACACCTTC
>TRBV5-6|TRBD1|once|TRBJ1-1
CASSPTTGMNTEAFF
TGTGCCAGCAGCCCCACGACAGGGATGAACACTGAAGCTTTCTTT
>TRBV29-1|NA|NA|TRBJ2-1
CSGSGLLGQFF
TGCAGCGGAAGCGGTCTTTTGGGGCAGTTCTTC
>TRBV11-3|NA|NA|TRBJ2-1
CASSLLWKQFF
TGTGCCAGCAGCCTACTTTGGAAGCAGTTCTTC
>TRBV21-1|NA|NA|TRBJ1-5
CASSLNRADQPQHF
TGTGCCAGCAGCTTGAACAGGGCCGATCAGCCCCAGCATTTT
>TRBV11-3|TRBD2|NA|TRBJ2-1
CASSLGFGTSGAHEQFF
TGTGCCAGCAGCTTAGGGTTCGGGACTAGCGGGGCCCATGAGCAGTTCTTC
>TRBV5-1|NA|NA|TRBJ2-7
CASSLAGGTFSYEQYF
TGCGCCAGCAGCTTGGCCGGGGGGACATTCTCCTACGAGCAGTACTTC
>TRBV11-2|NA|few|TRBJ2-1
CASTGSTTEQFF
TGTGCCAGCACCGGGAGTACGACTGAGCAGTTCTTC
>TRBV5-1|NA|NA|TRBJ2-1
CASSVQHDEQFF
TGCGCCAGCAGCGTACAGCACGATGAGCAGTTCTTC
>TRBV19|TRBD1|NA|TRBJ1-4
CASRGQPASSTNEKLFF
TGTGCCAGTAGGGGACAGCCCGCATCTTCAACTAATGAAAAACTGTTTTTT
>TRBV5-1|TRBD2|once|TRBJ2-1
CASSFGLAGVVNEQFF
TGCGCCAGCAGCTTCGGACTAGCGGGAGTAGTCAATGAGCAGTTCTTC